The source of this TCR beta chain is a study of T cells after yellow fever vaccination. Study results and limitations: A small share of clonotypes appeared in both CD4 and CD8 compartments.

CDR3 length: 13 residues. V was clipped by 0 bases and J by 5 bases, with 5 bases between them. Germline-derived CDR1 and CDR2 are MGHRA and YSYEKL. TCRdb re-derived calls from the 5' RACE reads in MiXCR, one entry per CDR3 protein. This table holds 400,000 or so distinct CDR3 sequences, approximately 19% found once. Comments on this clonotype: Its cognate antigen is unknown.

The sequence was obtained from a man aged 18-30 years who received the YFV17D yellow fever vaccine. Sequencing was performed on PBMCs, taken before the yellow fever booster vaccination. This sequence joins TRBV4-1 and TRBJ1-5; no clear D. The CDR3 protein is CASSQDSYQPQHF. The CDR3 nucleotides are TGCGCCAGCAGCCAAGACAGTTATCAGCCCCAGCATTTT.